The T cell receptor (beta chain) described here comes from a study of blood T cell repertoires in COVID-19. The CDR3 is 13 amino acids. Germline assignment: CDR1 SEHNR and CDR2 FQNEAQ (reference sequence). V lost 1 base and J lost 8, with 10 bases in between. Sequencing was performed with immunoSEQ multiplex PCR; in TCRdb, only in-frame clones are kept and a portion is missing. The sample holds roughly 230,000 clones, about 88% seen once. Sequenced input: peripheral blood. The chain employs TRBV7-9 and TRBJ2-3; D may be TRBD1 (6 bases). The TCR sequence derives from a man between 70 and 80 years old with acute or convalescent COVID-19. The CDR3 sequence: CASSLEGVPTQYF. CDR3 coding DNA: TGTGCCAGCAGCTTAGAGGGGGTCCCTACGCAGTATTTT.